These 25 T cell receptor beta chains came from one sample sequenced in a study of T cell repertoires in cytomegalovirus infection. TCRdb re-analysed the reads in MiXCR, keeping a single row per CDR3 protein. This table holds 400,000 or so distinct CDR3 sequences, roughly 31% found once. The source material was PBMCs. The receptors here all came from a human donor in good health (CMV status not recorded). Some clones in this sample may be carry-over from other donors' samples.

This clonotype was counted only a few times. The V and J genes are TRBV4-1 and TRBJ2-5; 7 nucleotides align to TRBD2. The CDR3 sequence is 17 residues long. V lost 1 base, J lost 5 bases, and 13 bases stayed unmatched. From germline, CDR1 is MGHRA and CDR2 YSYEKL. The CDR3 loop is CASSQGASGWGMETQYF. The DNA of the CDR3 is TGCGCCAGCAGCCAAGGGGCTAGCGGTTGGGGGATGGAGACCCAGTACTTC.

CDR3: CASSLGGVGQPQHF. The DNA of the CDR3 is TGCGCCAGCAGCTTAGGAGGGGTCGGTCAGCCCCAGCATTTT. The genes are TRBV5-1 and TRBJ1-5, with D perhaps matching TRBD1 (5 bases). Trimming took 2 bases from V and 6 from J, leaving 12 bases between them. CDR3 length: 14 residues. Germline-derived CDR1 and CDR2 are SGHRS and YFSETQ.

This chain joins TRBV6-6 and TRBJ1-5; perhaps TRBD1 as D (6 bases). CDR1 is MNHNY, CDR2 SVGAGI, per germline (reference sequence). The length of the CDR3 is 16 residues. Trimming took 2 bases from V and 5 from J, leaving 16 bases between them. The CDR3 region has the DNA TGTGCCAGCAGTTACGGCCCGGGGAAGGGGGATCAGCCCCAGCATTTT. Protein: CASSYGPGKGDQPQHF.

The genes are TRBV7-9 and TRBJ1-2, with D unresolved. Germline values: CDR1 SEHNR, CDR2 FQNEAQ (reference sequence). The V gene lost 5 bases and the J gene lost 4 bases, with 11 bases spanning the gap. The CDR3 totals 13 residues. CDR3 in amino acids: CASSESTTYGYTF. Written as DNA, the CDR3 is TGTGCCAGCAGCGAATCGACCACCTATGGCTACACCTTC. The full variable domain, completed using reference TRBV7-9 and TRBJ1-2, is DTGVSQNPRHKITKRGQNVTFRCDPISEHNRLYWYRQTLGQGPEFLTYFQNEAQLEKSRLLSDRFSAERPKGSFSTLEIQRTEQGDSAMYLCASSESTTYGYTFGSGTRLTVV.

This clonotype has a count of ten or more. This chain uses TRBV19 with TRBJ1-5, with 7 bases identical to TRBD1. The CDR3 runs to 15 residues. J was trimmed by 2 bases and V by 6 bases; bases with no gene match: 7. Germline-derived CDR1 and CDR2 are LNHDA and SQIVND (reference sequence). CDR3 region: CASRNRQGGNQPQHF. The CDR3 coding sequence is TGTGCCAGTAGAAACAGACAGGGTGGCAATCAGCCCCAGCATTTT.

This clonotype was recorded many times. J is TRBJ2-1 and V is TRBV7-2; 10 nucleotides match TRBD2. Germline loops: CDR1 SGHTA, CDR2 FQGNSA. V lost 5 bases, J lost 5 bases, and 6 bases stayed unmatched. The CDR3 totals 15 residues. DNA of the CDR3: TGTGCCAGCAGCATTAGCGGGGGGTACCACAATGAGCAGTTCTTC. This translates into CASSISGGYHNEQFF. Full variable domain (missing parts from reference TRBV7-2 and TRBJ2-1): GAGVSQSPSNKVTEKGKDVELRCDPISGHTALYWYRQSLGQGLEFLIYFQGNSAPDKSGLPSDRFSAERTGGSVSTLTIQRTQQEDSAVYLCASSISGGYHNEQFFGPGTRLTVL.

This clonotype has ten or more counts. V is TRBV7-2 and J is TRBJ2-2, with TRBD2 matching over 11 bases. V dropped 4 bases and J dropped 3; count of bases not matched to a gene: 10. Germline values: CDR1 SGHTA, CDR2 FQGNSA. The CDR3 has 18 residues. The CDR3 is CASSSDPLAGGHTGELFF. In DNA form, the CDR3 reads TGTGCCAGCAGCTCAGACCCTCTAGCGGGGGGCCACACCGGGGAGCTGTTTTTT.

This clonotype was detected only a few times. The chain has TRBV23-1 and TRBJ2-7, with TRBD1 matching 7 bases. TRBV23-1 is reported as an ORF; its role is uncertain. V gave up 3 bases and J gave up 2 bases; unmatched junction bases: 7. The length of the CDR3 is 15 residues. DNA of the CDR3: TGCGCCAGCAGTCATTACCGGACAGGTACCTACGAGCAGTACTTC. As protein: CASSHYRTGTYEQYF.

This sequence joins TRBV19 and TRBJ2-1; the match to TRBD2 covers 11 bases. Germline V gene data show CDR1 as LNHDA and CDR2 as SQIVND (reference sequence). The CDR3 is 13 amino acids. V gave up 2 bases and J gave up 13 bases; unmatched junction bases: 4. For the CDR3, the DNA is TGTGCCAGTAGTATATATAGCGGGGGGGCCCAGTTCTTC. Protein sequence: CASSIYSGGAQFF.

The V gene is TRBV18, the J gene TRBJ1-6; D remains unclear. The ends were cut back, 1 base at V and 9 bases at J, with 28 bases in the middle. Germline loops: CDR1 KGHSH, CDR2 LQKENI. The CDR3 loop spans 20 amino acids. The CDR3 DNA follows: TGTGCCAGCTCACCACTTCACACCCGCGGAGAAGGCCCGCAAGGTTCACCCCTCCACTTT. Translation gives CASSPLHTRGEGPQGSPLHF.

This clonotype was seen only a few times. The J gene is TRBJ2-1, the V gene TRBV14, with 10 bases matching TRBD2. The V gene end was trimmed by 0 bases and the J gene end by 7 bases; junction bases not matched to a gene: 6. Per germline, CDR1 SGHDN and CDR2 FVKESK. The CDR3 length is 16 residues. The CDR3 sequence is CASSQDIIAGGNEQFF. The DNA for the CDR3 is TGTGCCAGCAGCCAAGATATAATAGCGGGGGGAAATGAGCAGTTCTTC.

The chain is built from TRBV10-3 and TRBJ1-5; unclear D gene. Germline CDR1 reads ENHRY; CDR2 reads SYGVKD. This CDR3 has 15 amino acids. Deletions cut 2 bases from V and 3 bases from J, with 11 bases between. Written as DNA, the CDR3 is TGTGCCATCAGTGAGAGAGGCGGATACAATCAGCCCCAGCATTTT. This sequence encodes CAISERGGYNQPQHF.

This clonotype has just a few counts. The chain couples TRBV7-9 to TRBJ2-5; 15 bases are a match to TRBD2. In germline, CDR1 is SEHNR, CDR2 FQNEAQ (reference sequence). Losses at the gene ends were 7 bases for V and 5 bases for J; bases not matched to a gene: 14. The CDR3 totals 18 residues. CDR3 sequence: CASKLLKWTSGGAETQYF. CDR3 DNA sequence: TGTGCCAGCAAGCTGCTGAAGTGGACTAGCGGGGGGGCCGAGACCCAGTACTTC.

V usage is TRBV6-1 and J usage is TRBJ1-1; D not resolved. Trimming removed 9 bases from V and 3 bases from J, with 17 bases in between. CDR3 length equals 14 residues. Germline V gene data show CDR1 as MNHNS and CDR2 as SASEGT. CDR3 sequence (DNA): TGTGCCAGTTCCTTATCCAATCCGGACACTGAAGCTTTCTTT. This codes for CASSLSNPDTEAFF.

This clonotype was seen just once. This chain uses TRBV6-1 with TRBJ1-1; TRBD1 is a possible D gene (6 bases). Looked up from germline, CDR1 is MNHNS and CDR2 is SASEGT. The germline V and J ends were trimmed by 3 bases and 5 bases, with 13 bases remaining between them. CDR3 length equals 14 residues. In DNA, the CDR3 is TGTGCCAGCAGTGACAGGGGAGGGAGTACTGAAGCTTTCTTT. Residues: CASSDRGGSTEAFF.

CDR3 in amino acids: CAIKGQTSTDTQYF. Here the CDR3 DNA reads TGTGCCATCAAAGGACAGACTAGCACAGATACGCAGTATTTT. The chain employs TRBV10-3 and TRBJ2-3, with TRBD1 as a possible D gene (6 bases). The germline gives CDR1 ENHRY, CDR2 SYGVKD. The germline V and J ends were trimmed by 7 bases and 0 bases, with 11 bases remaining between them. This CDR3 is built from 14 residues.

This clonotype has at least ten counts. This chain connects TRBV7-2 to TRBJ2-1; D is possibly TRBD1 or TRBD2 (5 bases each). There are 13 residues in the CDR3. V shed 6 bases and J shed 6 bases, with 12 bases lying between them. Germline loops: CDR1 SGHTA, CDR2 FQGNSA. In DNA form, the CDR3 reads TGTGCCAGCAGGGGTTCAGGGAGCAATGAGCAGTTCTTC. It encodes CASRGSGSNEQFF.

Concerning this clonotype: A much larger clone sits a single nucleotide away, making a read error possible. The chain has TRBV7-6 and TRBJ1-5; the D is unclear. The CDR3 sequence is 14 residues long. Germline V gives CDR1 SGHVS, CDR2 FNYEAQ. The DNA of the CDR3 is TGTGCCAGCAGCTTGTTGGGAACCGCCGGGCCCAAGCATTTT. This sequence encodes CASSLLGTAGPKHF. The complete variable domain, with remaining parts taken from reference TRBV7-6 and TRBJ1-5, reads GAGVSQSPRYKVTKRGQDVALRCDPISGHVSLYWYRQALGQGPEFLTYFNYEAQQDKSGLPNDRFSAERPEGSISTLTIQRTEQRDSAMYRCASSLLGTAGPKHFGDGTRLSIL.

The CDR3 protein is CASSQDIEETQYF. The CDR3, as DNA: TGTGCCAGCAGCCAAGATATCGAGGAGACCCAGTACTTC. J is TRBJ2-5 and V is TRBV4-2; D is uncertain. This CDR3 is 13 amino acids long. The V end lost 0 bases, the J end lost 5 bases, and 7 bases lay between the germline ends. Looked up from germline, CDR1 is LGHNA and CDR2 is YNFKEQ.

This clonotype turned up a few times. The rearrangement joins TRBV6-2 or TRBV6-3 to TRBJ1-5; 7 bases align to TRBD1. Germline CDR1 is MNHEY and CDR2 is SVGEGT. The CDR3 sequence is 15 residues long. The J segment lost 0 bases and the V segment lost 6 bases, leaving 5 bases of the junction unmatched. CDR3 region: CASRDGQASNQPQHF. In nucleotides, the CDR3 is TGTGCCAGCAGAGACGGACAGGCTAGCAATCAGCCCCAGCATTTT.

CDR3 in DNA: TGTGCCAGCTCACGCGCGGGAGGGGGCATGAACACTGAAGCTTTCTTT. Its protein is CASSRAGGGMNTEAFF. The V call is TRBV18, the J call TRBJ1-1; 7 positions agree with TRBD1. J was trimmed by 0 bases and V by 4 bases; bases with no gene match: 8. CDR1 is KGHSH, CDR2 LQKENI, per germline. The CDR3 length is 16 residues.

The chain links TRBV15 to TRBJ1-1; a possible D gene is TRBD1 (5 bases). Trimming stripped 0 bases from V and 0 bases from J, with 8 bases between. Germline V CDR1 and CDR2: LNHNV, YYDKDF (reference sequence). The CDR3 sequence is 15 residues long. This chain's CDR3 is CATSREQGVNTEAFF. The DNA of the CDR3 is TGTGCCACCAGCAGAGAGCAAGGGGTGAACACTGAAGCTTTCTTT.

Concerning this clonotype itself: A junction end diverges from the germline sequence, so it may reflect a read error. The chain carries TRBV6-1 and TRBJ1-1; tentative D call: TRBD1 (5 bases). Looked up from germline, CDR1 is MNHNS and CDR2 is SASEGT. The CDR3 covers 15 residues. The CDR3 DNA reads TGTGCCAGCAGAGAAGCAGGGTTTCGGAACACTGAAGCTTTCTTT. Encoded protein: CASREAGFRNTEAFF.

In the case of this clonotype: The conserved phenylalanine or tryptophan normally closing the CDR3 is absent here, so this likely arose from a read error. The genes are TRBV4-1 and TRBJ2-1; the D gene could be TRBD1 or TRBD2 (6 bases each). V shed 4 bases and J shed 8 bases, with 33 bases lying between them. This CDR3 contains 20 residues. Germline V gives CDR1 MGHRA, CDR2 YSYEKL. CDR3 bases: TGCGCCAGCAGCCGAGGGGGGAGTTCATTTCCGGGATCCCGGGCAGATGAGCAGTTCTTA. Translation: CASSRGGSSFPGSRADEQFL.

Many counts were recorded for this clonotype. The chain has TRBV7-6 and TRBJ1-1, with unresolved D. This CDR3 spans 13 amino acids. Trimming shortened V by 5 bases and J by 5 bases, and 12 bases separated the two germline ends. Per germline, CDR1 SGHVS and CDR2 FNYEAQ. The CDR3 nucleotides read TGTGCCAGCAGCCGCACCGGTGAGACTGAAGCTTTCTTT. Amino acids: CASSRTGETEAFF. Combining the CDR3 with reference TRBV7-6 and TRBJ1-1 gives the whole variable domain GAGVSQSPRYKVTKRGQDVALRCDPISGHVSLYWYRQALGQGPEFLTYFNYEAQQDKSGLPNDRFSAERPEGSISTLTIQRTEQRDSAMYRCASSRTGETEAFFGQGTRLTVV.